The clone carrying this TCR beta chain appeared once. The antigen is not known. This entry comes from a study of shared clonotypes between healthy human individuals. Study-level information: A couple of female and a few male donors aged 18 to 49 were enrolled. Each donor's CD4 naive and CD4 memory cells filled three plates apiece, CD8 naive two, and CD8 memory one. General study points: Estimated clonotype richness was generally higher in naive than memory subsets.

Deep-level assay runs were performed. Method: immunoSEQ multiplex PCR; TCRdb's copy keeps in-frame clones and lacks some. The sample contains about 2,500,000 clones, over 85% of which appear only once. V was pared by 4 bases and J by 2 bases, with 3 bases of the junction left unmatched. Germline V gene lookup returns CDR1 ENHRY and CDR2 SYGVKD. This CDR3 spans 17 amino acids. Sequenced sample: naive CD4+ T cells sorted from blood. As for subset: CD45RA+ positively selected. The TCR sequence derives from a young man in good health. The chain uses TRBV10-3 and TRBJ2-6, with TRBD2 identical over 12 bases. The CDR3 bases are TGTGCCATCAGTGGGACTAGCGGGAATGCTGGGGCCAACGTCCTGACTTTC. It specifies CAISGTSGNAGANVLTF.